This T cell receptor (beta chain) was sequenced during a study of blood T cell repertoires in COVID-19. Study-level information: Spain, Italy and the United States supplied samples that represented acute and convalescent COVID-19.

V was clipped by 0 bases and J by 5 bases, with 8 bases between them. The germline V gene encodes CDR1 SEHNR and CDR2 FQNEAQ (reference sequence). There are 13 residues in the CDR3. Sequencing was performed with immunoSEQ multiplex PCR; in TCRdb, only in-frame clones are kept and a portion is missing. Of under 200,000 clones detected, around 80% appear once; the ten largest clones hold roughly 9.6%. Participants spanned ages about 18 to 90 years and resided in some 22 US areas. Two negative PCRs, clearance, or symptom resolution had been documented for recovered Cohort 3 donors. Sequenced sample: PBMCs or T cells enriched from blood (not recorded which). The V gene is TRBV7-9, the J gene TRBJ2-7, with D perhaps matching TRBD2 (5 bases). The origin of this receptor is a man between 50 and 59 years old who had recovered from COVID-19. CDR3 protein: CASSLASGDEQYF. The CDR3 bases are TGTGCCAGCAGCTTAGCGTCCGGGGACGAGCAGTACTTC. Complete variable domain (other parts from reference TRBV7-9 and TRBJ2-7): DTGVSQNPRHKITKRGQNVTFRCDPISEHNRLYWYRQTLGQGPEFLTYFQNEAQLEKSRLLSDRFSAERPKGSFSTLEIQRTEQGDSAMYLCASSLASGDEQYFGPGTRLTVT.